These T cell receptor beta chains were read from a single sample in a study of Graves' ophthalmopathy and Graves' hyperthyroidism. Each CDR3 protein gets one entry after TCRdb re-called the multiplex PCR reads with MiXCR. The data show a few hundred thousand distinct CDR3 sequences, roughly a sixth seen once. The sequenced material came from peripheral blood. The receptors originated from an adult woman with stable Graves' hyperthyroidism. The CDR3 runs from the conserved cysteine through the conserved F or W. D genes are given only for firm matches. Size values are once, few and many counts, or a class for expanded clones, and some rows have none.

v_call: TRBV24-1
j_call: TRBJ2-4
clone_size: many
d_call: NA
cdr3_aa: CATSDPGLGKNIQYF
cdr3_nt: TGTGCCACCAGTGATCCCGGCTTGGGCAAAAACATTCAGTACTTC

v_call: TRBV4-1
j_call: TRBJ2-2
clone_size: NA
d_call: TRBD2
cdr3_aa: CASSQKSTGLAGPAGELFF
cdr3_nt: TGCGCCAGCAGCCAAAAGAGTACAGGACTAGCGGGTCCGGCCGGGGAGCTGTTTTTT

v_call: TRBV12-5
j_call: TRBJ2-1
clone_size: NA
d_call: TRBD2
cdr3_aa: CASGLKLAAHYNEQFF
cdr3_nt: TGTGCTAGTGGCCTCAAACTAGCGGCCCATTACAATGAGCAGTTCTTC

v_call: TRBV30
j_call: TRBJ2-7
clone_size: many
d_call: TRBD2
cdr3_aa: CAWSVRVGSGTSYEQYF
cdr3_nt: TGTGCCTGGAGTGTACGGGTGGGAAGCGGGACCTCCTACGAGCAGTACTTC

v_call: TRBV12-3/TRBV12-4
j_call: TRBJ2-5
clone_size: NA
d_call: TRBD1
cdr3_aa: CASSRVGTGGETQYF
cdr3_nt: TGTGCCAGCAGCCGGGTCGGGACAGGGGGTGAGACCCAGTACTTC

v_call: TRBV10-3
j_call: TRBJ2-7
clone_size: many
d_call: NA
cdr3_aa: CAIRDIHHEQYF
cdr3_nt: TGTGCCATCAGGGACATTCACCACGAGCAGTACTTC

v_call: TRBV12-3/TRBV12-4
j_call: TRBJ2-2
clone_size: many
d_call: TRBD1
cdr3_aa: CASSSDRGLTGELFF
cdr3_nt: TGTGCCAGCAGCTCGGACAGGGGGCTCACCGGGGAGCTGTTTTTT

v_call: TRBV6-1
j_call: TRBJ2-1
clone_size: NA
d_call: TRBD1
cdr3_aa: CASSEGTGRTGEQFF
cdr3_nt: TGTGCCAGCAGTGAAGGGACAGGACGAACGGGGGAGCAGTTCTTC

v_call: TRBV11-1
j_call: TRBJ2-2
clone_size: NA
d_call: NA
cdr3_aa: CASSLWGLENTGELFF
cdr3_nt: TGTGCCAGCAGCTTGTGGGGTTTGGAGAACACCGGGGAGCTGTTTTTT

v_call: TRBV7-9
j_call: TRBJ2-2
clone_size: NA
d_call: NA
cdr3_aa: CASSVLGELFF
cdr3_nt: TGTGCCAGCAGCGTTCTCGGGGAGCTGTTTTTT

v_call: TRBV7-9
j_call: TRBJ2-5
clone_size: few
d_call: TRBD1
cdr3_aa: CASSIWTGGQETQYF
cdr3_nt: TGTGCCAGCAGCATTTGGACAGGGGGCCAAGAGACCCAGTACTTC

v_call: TRBV12-3/TRBV12-4
j_call: TRBJ1-5
clone_size: many
d_call: NA
cdr3_aa: CASSPFLDQPQHF
cdr3_nt: TGTGCCAGCAGTCCTTTTTTAGATCAGCCCCAGCATTTT

v_call: TRBV20-1
j_call: TRBJ2-7
clone_size: many
d_call: NA
cdr3_aa: CSARDPQWGSSYEQYF
cdr3_nt: TGCAGTGCTAGAGATCCCCAGTGGGGCAGCTCCTACGAGCAGTACTTC

v_call: TRBV12-3/TRBV12-4
j_call: TRBJ1-3
clone_size: NA
d_call: NA
cdr3_aa: CASSFRAGVGNTIYF
cdr3_nt: TGTGCCAGCAGTTTCAGGGCAGGAGTCGGAAACACCATATATTTT

v_call: TRBV20-1
j_call: TRBJ2-2
clone_size: NA
d_call: NA
cdr3_aa: CSASRTSNTGELFF
cdr3_nt: TGCAGTGCTAGTCGGACGTCGAACACCGGGGAGCTGTTTTTT

v_call: TRBV30
j_call: TRBJ2-4
clone_size: many
d_call: TRBD2
cdr3_aa: CAWSVGLAVAKNIQYF
cdr3_nt: TGTGCCTGGAGTGTAGGACTAGCGGTAGCCAAAAACATTCAGTACTTC

v_call: TRBV9
j_call: TRBJ2-2
clone_size: NA
d_call: NA
cdr3_aa: CASSVAWGTGELFF
cdr3_nt: TGTGCCAGCAGCGTAGCTTGGGGGACCGGGGAGCTGTTTTTT

v_call: TRBV2
j_call: TRBJ1-1
clone_size: many
d_call: NA
cdr3_aa: CASEIYTEAFF
cdr3_nt: TGTGCCAGCGAAATCTACACTGAAGCTTTCTTT

v_call: TRBV6-2/TRBV6-3
j_call: TRBJ2-4
clone_size: many
d_call: NA
cdr3_aa: CASSRAGLNIQYF
cdr3_nt: TGTGCCAGTTCCAGGGCAGGTTTGAACATTCAGTACTTC

v_call: TRBV20-1
j_call: TRBJ1-5
clone_size: many
d_call: NA
cdr3_aa: CSARVLDNQPQHF
cdr3_nt: TGCAGTGCTAGGGTATTAGACAATCAGCCCCAGCATTTT

v_call: TRBV29-1
j_call: TRBJ2-2
clone_size: many
d_call: TRBD1
cdr3_aa: CSVDRGRDTGELFF
cdr3_nt: TGCAGCGTTGACAGGGGGAGAGACACCGGGGAGCTGTTTTTT

v_call: TRBV15
j_call: TRBJ2-7
clone_size: many
d_call: TRBD1
cdr3_aa: CATSRDRSDRSNEQYF
cdr3_nt: TGTGCCACCAGCAGAGATCGCTCGGACAGGTCAAACGAGCAGTACTTC

v_call: TRBV2
j_call: TRBJ2-3
clone_size: few
d_call: NA
cdr3_aa: CASSELGGGTDTQYF
cdr3_nt: TGTGCCAGCAGTGAACTCGGCGGGGGCACAGATACGCAGTATTTT

v_call: TRBV2
j_call: TRBJ1-5
clone_size: many
d_call: NA
cdr3_aa: CASRVGFQPQHF
cdr3_nt: TGTGCCAGCAGGGTTGGCTTTCAGCCCCAGCATTTT

v_call: TRBV28
j_call: TRBJ2-7
clone_size: NA
d_call: TRBD2
cdr3_aa: CASSFFGLAYEQYF
cdr3_nt: TGTGCCAGCAGTTTTTTCGGACTAGCCTACGAGCAGTACTTC

v_call: TRBV20-1
j_call: TRBJ2-7
clone_size: many
d_call: TRBD1
cdr3_aa: CSARGQPGQGTYEQYF
cdr3_nt: TGCAGTGCTAGAGGACAACCGGGACAGGGGACCTACGAGCAGTACTTC

v_call: TRBV19
j_call: TRBJ1-5
clone_size: NA
d_call: TRBD1
cdr3_aa: CANSIAGGYNQPQHF
cdr3_nt: TGTGCCAATAGTATTGCAGGGGGCTACAATCAGCCCCAGCATTTT

v_call: TRBV28
j_call: TRBJ2-6
clone_size: many
d_call: NA
cdr3_aa: CASTEVQGTGANVLTF
cdr3_nt: TGTGCCAGCACCGAAGTCCAGGGGACTGGGGCCAACGTCCTGACTTTC

v_call: TRBV27
j_call: TRBJ1-1
clone_size: many
d_call: NA
cdr3_aa: CASSLYLGLNTEAFF
cdr3_nt: TGTGCCAGCAGTTTATATCTGGGCCTGAACACTGAAGCTTTCTTT

v_call: TRBV19
j_call: TRBJ1-5
clone_size: few
d_call: NA
cdr3_aa: CASTLQGPGNQPQHF
cdr3_nt: TGTGCCAGTACCCTTCAGGGACCGGGCAATCAGCCCCAGCATTTT

v_call: TRBV27
j_call: TRBJ1-1
clone_size: many
d_call: NA
cdr3_aa: CASRVQGLNTEAFF
cdr3_nt: TGTGCCAGCAGGGTTCAGGGGTTGAACACTGAAGCTTTCTTT

v_call: TRBV20-1
j_call: TRBJ2-7
clone_size: many
d_call: TRBD1
cdr3_aa: CSARNPGQGYEQYF
cdr3_nt: TGCAGTGCTAGAAACCCGGGACAGGGGTACGAGCAGTACTTC

v_call: TRBV29-1
j_call: TRBJ2-7
clone_size: NA
d_call: TRBD1
cdr3_aa: CSVEVPGQGVVYEQYF
cdr3_nt: TGCAGCGTTGAAGTTCCGGGACAGGGGGTAGTCTACGAGCAGTACTTC

v_call: TRBV27
j_call: TRBJ2-7
clone_size: many
d_call: NA
cdr3_aa: CASSVGLSSYEQYF
cdr3_nt: TGTGCCAGCAGCGTGGGACTGAGCTCCTACGAGCAGTACTTC

v_call: TRBV28
j_call: TRBJ2-7
clone_size: many
d_call: NA
cdr3_aa: CASSGLETGRYEQYF
cdr3_nt: TGTGCCAGCAGCGGTTTAGAAACAGGGCGGTACGAGCAGTACTTC